The next 26 T cell receptor beta chains were all read from a single sample in a study of T cell repertoires in cytomegalovirus infection. Antigens of these TCRs are unknown. TCRdb re-called the reads through MiXCR, storing one row per CDR3 protein. The data contain a few hundred thousand distinct CDR3 sequences, about 39% of them seen just once; the ten biggest clones take up roughly 50%. The material sequenced was cultured PBMCs, taken from culture after CMV antigen stimulation. Source of these receptors: a human donor in good health (CMV status not recorded). Some clones in this sample may be carry-over from other donors' samples.

This clonotype was seen only a few times. This chain joins TRBV6-6 and TRBJ2-7; D remains unclear. Germline CDR1 and CDR2: MNHNY and SVGAGI (reference sequence). The CDR3 consists of 13 residues. The V end was cut by 2 bases, the J end by 6 bases, with 11 bases between. CDR3 in DNA: TGTGCCAGCAGTTACCCACGGATGGGCGAGCAGTACTTC. Its protein is CASSYPRMGEQYF.

This clonotype was observed once. The chain's CDR3 is CASSPRDRGPQHF. In DNA, the CDR3 is TGTGCCAGCAGTCCCCGGGACCGAGGGCCCCAGCATTTT. V and J are TRBV12-3 or TRBV12-4 and TRBJ1-5; possible D gene TRBD1, 5 bases. The CDR3 spans 13 residues. Trimming took 5 bases from V and 9 from J, leaving 14 bases between them.

The chain joins TRBV29-1 to TRBJ2-1; D remains ambiguous. Germline values: CDR1 SQVTM, CDR2 ANQGSEA. Deletions cut 4 bases from V and 5 bases from J, with 15 bases between. There are 14 residues in the CDR3. The DNA of the CDR3 is TGCAGCGTTGTTTTTCACCTTCAGGACAATGAGCAGTTCTTC. Protein sequence: CSVVFHLQDNEQFF.

The chain uses TRBV7-6 and TRBJ1-2; D remains unclear. The V gene's germline CDR1 is SGHVS and CDR2 FNYEAQ. This CDR3 is built from 14 residues. V shed 2 bases and J shed 4 bases, with 11 bases lying between them. This CDR3 is CASSLSRVGYGYTF. CDR3 DNA sequence: TGTGCCAGCAGCTTATCAAGAGTGGGCTATGGCTACACCTTC.

A few counts support this clonotype. The CDR3 DNA reads TGCGCCAGCAGCTCTACTCGACTAGGGGGGGAGACCCAGTACTTC. It translates to CASSSTRLGGETQYF. This chain links TRBV5-1 with TRBJ2-5, with D perhaps TRBD1 or TRBD2 (6 bases each). V gave up 3 bases and J gave up 5 bases, with 17 bases separating them. Germline values: CDR1 SGHRS, CDR2 YFSETQ. The CDR3 runs 15 residues.

In its sample, this clonotype was seen a few times. Germline and junction disagree at one end, which may indicate a read error. The gene calls are TRBV12-3 or TRBV12-4 and TRBJ2-7, with 9 bases that match TRBD1. This CDR3 comprises 13 residues. The CDR3: CASSFRTGVTSFF. The CDR3 nucleotides are TGTGCCAGCAGTTTCCGGACAGGGGTGACCTCTTTCTTC.

A few counts support this clonotype. The V and J genes are TRBV7-2 and TRBJ2-7, with D possibly being TRBD2 (6 bases). CDR1 is SGHTA, CDR2 FQGNSA, per germline. V lost 8 bases, J lost 1 base, and 15 bases lay in between. This CDR3 comprises 14 residues. This CDR3 is CASGTSTASYEQYF. In DNA form, the CDR3 reads TGTGCCAGCGGGACTTCGACAGCTTCCTACGAGCAGTACTTC.

This chain joins TRBV7-2 and TRBJ2-4; D is unclear. The V end lost 0 bases, the J end lost 5 bases, and 8 bases lay between the germline ends. CDR3 length: 14 amino acids. Germline CDR1 SGHTA, CDR2 FQGNSA. The CDR3 region is CASSLARWENIQYF. The CDR3 DNA sequence: TGTGCCAGCAGCTTAGCCCGCTGGGAAAACATTCAGTACTTC.

This clonotype was detected only a few times. The rearrangement links TRBV29-1 to TRBJ2-7; 8 positions agree with TRBD1. V shed 3 bases and J 3 bases; nucleotides not matched to a gene: 1. Germline CDR1 reads SQVTM; CDR2 reads ANQGSEA. This CDR3 is built from 12 residues. Here the CDR3 reads CSVEDRVYEQYF. The CDR3 nucleotides are TGCAGCGTTGAGGACAGGGTCTACGAGCAGTACTTC.

The genes are TRBV7-2 and TRBJ2-3; 16 nucleotides agree with TRBD2. The V gene's germline CDR1 is SGHTA and CDR2 FQGNSA. The CDR3 loop spans 17 amino acids. With 5 bases clipped from V and 2 bases from J, the junction kept 4 bases outside the gene matches. DNA for the CDR3: TGTGCCAGCAGCCCGGGACTAGCGGGAGGGCACACAGATACGCAGTATTTT. It yields the protein CASSPGLAGGHTDTQYF.

The chain links TRBV20-1 to TRBJ2-7, with D perhaps given as TRBD1 or TRBD2 (5 bases each). This CDR3 is 11 amino acids long. Deletions cut 7 bases from V and 2 bases from J, with 9 bases between. CDR1 and CDR2 (germline): DFQATT, SNEGSKA (reference sequence). The CDR3 DNA reads TGCAGTGGTCGGGGACCCTACGAGCAGTACTTC. The encoded protein is CSGRGPYEQYF.

The chain recombines TRBV20-1 with TRBJ2-5; D ambiguous. The CDR3 spans 13 residues. The germline V and J ends were trimmed by 6 bases and 5 bases, with 16 bases remaining between them. Germline CDR1 DFQATT, CDR2 SNEGSKA (reference sequence). The CDR3 DNA reads TGCAGTGCAAAACGCTTTGTGCGGGAGACCCAGTACTTC. Its translation: CSAKRFVRETQYF.

J is TRBJ1-5 and V is TRBV19; D unresolved. CDR1 and CDR2 from the germline V gene are LNHDA and SQIVND (reference sequence). The CDR3 is 15 amino acids. The ends were cut back, 7 bases at V and 0 bases at J, with 13 bases in the middle. The CDR3 protein is CASTPSPDSNQPQHF. DNA for the CDR3: TGTGCCAGTACCCCCTCCCCGGATAGCAATCAGCCCCAGCATTTT.

V gene TRBV7-2 combines with J gene TRBJ2-4; 13 nucleotides align to TRBD2. This CDR3 has 16 amino acids. The V and J ends lost 5 bases and 4 bases, in that order; junction bases with no gene match: 5. Germline V gene sequence: CDR1 SGHTA, CDR2 FQGNSA. The CDR3 DNA reads TGTGCCAGCAGCAACGGACTAGCGGGGGCAAAAAACATTCAGTACTTC. Protein sequence: CASSNGLAGAKNIQYF.

This clonotype occurred many times. The chain uses TRBV7-2 and TRBJ2-5; D may be TRBD1 or TRBD2 (6 bases each). The CDR3 is 15 residues long. Germline assignment: CDR1 SGHTA and CDR2 FQGNSA. Trimming removed 5 bases at V and 4 bases at J, with 17 bases between. The DNA of the CDR3 is TGTGCCAGCAGCCTCTTGGGGGGCCTATCAGAGACCCAGTACTTC. It codes for CASSLLGGLSETQYF.

V gene TRBV7-1 combines with J gene TRBJ2-6; D may correspond to TRBD1 or TRBD2 (5 bases each). TRBV7-1 has ORF status, its function being uncertain. The CDR3 has 17 amino acids. V lost 5 bases and J 0 bases, leaving 14 bases between the germline ends. CDR3 amino acids: CASSNRGRSSGANVLTF. CDR3 nucleotides: TGTGCCAGCAGCAACCGGGGACGGAGCTCTGGGGCCAACGTCCTGACTTTC.

This clonotype has just a few counts. The chain combines TRBV11-2 with TRBJ2-1, with D hard to call. V lost 5 bases, J lost 9 bases, and 17 bases lay in between. The germline V gene encodes CDR1 SGHAT and CDR2 FQNNGV. The CDR3 consists of 14 residues. As DNA, the CDR3 is TGTGCCAGCAGCCCCTCCCCCGACGTTTCTGAGCAGTTCTTC. Its translation: CASSPSPDVSEQFF.

This clonotype turned up a few times. The chain couples TRBV12-3 or TRBV12-4 to TRBJ2-3; 9 nucleotides agree with TRBD2. The trim removed 4 bases at V and 0 bases at J, leaving 11 bases unmatched. CDR3 length: 18 residues. CDR3 in amino acids: CASSYRTSVLSSTDTQYF. The CDR3 DNA is TGTGCCAGCAGTTACAGGACTAGCGTATTGTCTAGCACAGATACGCAGTATTTT.

This clonotype has only a few counts. The chain joins TRBV18 to TRBJ1-2; 7 nucleotides align to TRBD1. The CDR3 runs 15 residues. V shed 6 bases, J shed 6 bases, and the junction held 13 bases outside the gene matches. Germline CDR1 and CDR2: KGHSH and LQKENI. The CDR3 reads CASSPGQEGPNGYTF. The CDR3 DNA follows: TGTGCCAGCTCCCCAGGACAGGAAGGTCCCAATGGCTACACCTTC.

V is TRBV6-1 and J is TRBJ2-7; the D gene is possibly TRBD1 (6 bases). V dropped 5 bases and J dropped 3 bases, with 11 bases sitting between them. There are 13 residues in the CDR3. Germline assignment: CDR1 MNHNS and CDR2 SASEGT. CDR3 amino acids: CASSRGRVYEQYF. The CDR3 bases are TGTGCCAGCAGTAGGGGGAGAGTCTACGAGCAGTACTTC.

The chain combines TRBV7-9 with TRBJ1-1; no reliable D call. This CDR3 comprises 16 residues. Germline V gene data show CDR1 as SEHNR and CDR2 as FQNEAQ (reference sequence). V was clipped by 1 base and J by 1 base, with 13 bases between them. DNA of the CDR3: TGTGCCAGCAGCTTAGTACCCCGTTGGCCGAACACTGAAGCTTTCTTT. As protein: CASSLVPRWPNTEAFF.

The chain joins TRBV10-3 to TRBJ1-4; the match to TRBD1 covers 9 bases. The length of the CDR3 is 16 residues. The J segment lost 3 bases and the V segment lost 10 bases, leaving 12 bases of the junction unmatched. Germline-derived CDR1 and CDR2 are ENHRY and SYGVKD. The CDR3 region is CATQPGTGFSNEKLFF. Here the CDR3 DNA reads TGTGCCACTCAGCCCGGGACAGGGTTCTCTAATGAAAAACTGTTTTTT.

The V and J genes are TRBV11-2 and TRBJ2-7; 7 bases agree with TRBD1. CDR3 length: 14 residues. The V segment lost 6 bases and the J segment 6 bases; nucleotides outside the gene matches: 11. Germline assignment: CDR1 SGHAT and CDR2 FQNNGV. The CDR3 bases are TGTGCCAGCAGAAGCCCGGGACAGCGAGGCGAGCAGTACTTC. It specifies CASRSPGQRGEQYF. Filled out from reference TRBV11-2 and TRBJ2-7, the complete variable domain reads EAGVAQSPRYKIIEKRQSVAFWCNPISGHATLYWYQQILGQGPKLLIQFQNNGVVDDSQLPKDRFSAERLKGVDSTLKIQPAKLEDSAVYLCASRSPGQRGEQYFGPGTRLTVT.

The rearrangement uses TRBV20-1 and TRBJ2-1; 8 bases are a match to TRBD1. This CDR3 has 16 amino acids. The junction had 6 bases not matched to a gene; V was cut back by 2 bases and J by 0 bases. Germline lookup yields CDR1 DFQATT and CDR2 SNEGSKA (reference sequence). The DNA for the CDR3 is TGCAGTGCTAGACCCCCGGGACAGGCCTCCTACAATGAGCAGTTCTTC. Translation: CSARPPGQASYNEQFF.

The chain has TRBV12-5 and TRBJ2-1, with 7 positions matching TRBD2. Germline CDR1 LGHNT, CDR2 FRNRAP. With V trimmed by 1 base and J by 15 bases, 12 bases remained unmatched. The CDR3 runs to 14 residues. For the CDR3, the DNA is TGTGCTAGTGGTTTGGGACCAAGCGGGGATGAGAGGTTCTTC. Encoded protein: CASGLGPSGDERFF.

On this clonotype: A junction end diverges from the germline sequence, so it may reflect a read error. This chain uses TRBV6-1 with TRBJ2-7; maybe TRBD1 (6 bases). The CDR3 is 14 amino acids. Germline assignment: CDR1 MNHNS and CDR2 SASEGT. This CDR3 is CPSGLRDRLYEQYF. The CDR3 DNA reads TGTCCCAGCGGCCTCCGAGACAGGCTATACGAGCAGTACTTC.